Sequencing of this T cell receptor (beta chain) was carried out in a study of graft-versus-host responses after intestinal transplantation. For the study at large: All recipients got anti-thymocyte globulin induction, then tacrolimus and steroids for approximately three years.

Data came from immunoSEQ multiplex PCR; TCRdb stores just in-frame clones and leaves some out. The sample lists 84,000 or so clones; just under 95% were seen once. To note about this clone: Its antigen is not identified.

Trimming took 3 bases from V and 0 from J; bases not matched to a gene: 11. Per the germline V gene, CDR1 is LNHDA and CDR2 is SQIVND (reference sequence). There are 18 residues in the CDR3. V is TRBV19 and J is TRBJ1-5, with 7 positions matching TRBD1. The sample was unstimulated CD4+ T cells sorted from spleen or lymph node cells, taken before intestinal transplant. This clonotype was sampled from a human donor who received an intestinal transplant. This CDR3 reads CASSIFRDRPYSNQPQHF. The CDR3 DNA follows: TGTGCCAGTAGTATTTTCCGGGACAGACCTTATAGCAATCAGCCCCAGCATTTT.